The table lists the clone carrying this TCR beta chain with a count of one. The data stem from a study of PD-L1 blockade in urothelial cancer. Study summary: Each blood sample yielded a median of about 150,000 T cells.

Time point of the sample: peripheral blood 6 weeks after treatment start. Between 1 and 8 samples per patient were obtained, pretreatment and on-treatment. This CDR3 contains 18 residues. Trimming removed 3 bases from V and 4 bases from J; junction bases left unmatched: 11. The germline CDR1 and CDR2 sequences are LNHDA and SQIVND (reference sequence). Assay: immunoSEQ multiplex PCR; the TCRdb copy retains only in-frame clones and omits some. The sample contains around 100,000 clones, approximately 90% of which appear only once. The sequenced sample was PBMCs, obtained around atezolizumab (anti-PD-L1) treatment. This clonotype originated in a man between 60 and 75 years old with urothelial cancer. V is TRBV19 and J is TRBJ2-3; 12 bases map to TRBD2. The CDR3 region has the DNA TGTGCCAGTAGTATTAGTCTAGCGGGAGGGCCTTTGTCAGATACGCAGTATTTT. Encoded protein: CASSISLAGGPLSDTQYF.